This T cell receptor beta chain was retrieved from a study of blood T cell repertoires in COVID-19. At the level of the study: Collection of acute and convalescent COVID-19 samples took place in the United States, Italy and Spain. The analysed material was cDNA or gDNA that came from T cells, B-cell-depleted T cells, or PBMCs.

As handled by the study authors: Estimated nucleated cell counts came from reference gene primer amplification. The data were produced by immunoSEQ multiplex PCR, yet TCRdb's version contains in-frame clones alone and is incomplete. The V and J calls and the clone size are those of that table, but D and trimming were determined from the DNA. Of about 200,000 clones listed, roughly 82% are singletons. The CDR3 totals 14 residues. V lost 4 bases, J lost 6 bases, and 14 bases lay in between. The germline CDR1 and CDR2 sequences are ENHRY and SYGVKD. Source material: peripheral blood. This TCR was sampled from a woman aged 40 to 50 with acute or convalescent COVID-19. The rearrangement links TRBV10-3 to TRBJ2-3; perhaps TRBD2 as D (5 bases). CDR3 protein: CAISVRTRKDTQYF. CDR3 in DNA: TGTGCCATCAGTGTGCGGACTCGGAAGGATACGCAGTATTTT.